This TCR beta chain was sequenced for a study of T cells in Graves' hyperthyroidism and ophthalmopathy. Amplified TCR beta CDR3 regions derived from RNA transcripts. HTBI primers were used for first-round RT-PCR of the TCR CDR3. TCRdb passed the multiplex PCR reads through MiXCR, listing each CDR3 protein once. This table holds fewer than 400,000 distinct CDR3 sequences, more than 20% found once. Germline V gives CDR1 DFQATT, CDR2 SNEGSKA (reference sequence). CDR3 length: 12 amino acids. Trimming cost V 3 bases and J 5 bases, with 10 bases left between them. A note on this clonotype: What it binds is not known.

Findings of the study overall: Ophthalmopathy, as predicted by the model, came a median about seven months after the prediction.

Diagnoses were established using clinical symptoms, serum thyroxine and TRAb, thyroid ultrasound and orbital computed tomography. Material for sequencing was blood. V is TRBV20-1 and J is TRBJ1-1; no definite D call. The sequence was obtained from a man aged 50 or older with Graves' hyperthyroidism. The CDR3 coding sequence is TGCAGTGCTAGCCGCACGGGGACTGAAGCTTTCTTT. Protein product: CSASRTGTEAFF.